Reported below is one T cell receptor (beta chain). Its antigen is unknown. Both 60 Vbeta primers and 13 Jbeta primers went into the PCR. Only in-frame clones appear in the TCRdb table, and some are missing; sequencing was by immunoSEQ multiplex PCR. The sample lists 150,000 to 200,000 clones, roughly 84% occurring once. The CDR3 runs to 14 residues. V lost 3 bases to trimming and J lost 4 bases, with 12 bases between them. Germline CDR1 and CDR2: LNHDA and SQIVND (reference sequence). The data are from a study of cytomegalovirus exposure and HLA in healthy donors. At the level of the study: Prior work identified 120 million or so unique TCR beta sequences in roughly 190 million T cells.

General observations from the study: A later analysis revealed that TCR association rates differed between HLA loci, peaking at DRB1 and bottoming out at HLA-C.

The clonotype was recovered from a woman aged 18 to 35 in good health and CMV-seronegative. The V call is TRBV19, the J call TRBJ1-1, with D possibly TRBD1 on 5 matching bases. The sequenced sample was PBMCs. This CDR3 reads CASSISQVATEAFF. For the CDR3, the DNA is TGTGCCAGTAGTATCTCACAGGTCGCCACTGAAGCTTTCTTT.